Following are 30 T cell receptor beta chains from one sample sequenced in a study of blood T cell repertoires in COVID-19. The data were produced by immunoSEQ multiplex PCR, yet TCRdb's version contains in-frame clones alone and is incomplete. The data show about 410,000 clones, with around nine tenths seen just once and 1.5% to 1.7% held by the top ten. What was sequenced was peripheral blood. The receptors originated from a woman aged 40 to 50 with COVID-19, enrolled during active disease.

This rearrangement joins TRBV18 to TRBJ1-5; 8 bases line up with TRBD1. The CDR3 is 15 residues long. Germline values: CDR1 KGHSH, CDR2 LQKENI. V lost 4 bases to trimming and J lost 7 bases; unmatched junction nucleotides: 9. CDR3 amino acids: CASSRGTGFSQPQHF. DNA of the CDR3: TGTGCCAGCTCACGTGGGACAGGTTTTAGCCAGCCCCAGCATTTT.

The chain carries TRBV3-1 (or the pseudogene TRBV3-2) and TRBJ1-2; 7 bases match TRBD1. CDR1 is LGHDT and CDR2 is YNNKEL in the germline V gene (reference sequence). This CDR3 is 15 amino acids long. Trimming cost V 1 base and J 5 bases; bases outside gene matches: 7. The CDR3 is CASSQGPGGLYGYTF. CDR3 in DNA: TGTGCCAGCAGCCAAGGGCCAGGGGGTTTATATGGCTACACCTTC.

V gene TRBV27 combines with J gene TRBJ1-5; 9 bases match TRBD1. CDR1 is MNHEY, CDR2 SMNVEV, per germline (reference sequence). The CDR3 is 14 amino acids. Unmatched junction bases numbered 3, after V lost 2 bases and J lost 7 bases. The CDR3: CASSLGTGGQPQHF. The CDR3 DNA sequence: TGTGCCAGCAGTTTAGGCACAGGGGGCCAGCCCCAGCATTTT.

The chain has TRBV12-5 and TRBJ2-7; no clear D gene. The CDR3 totals 12 residues. The V and J ends lost 5 bases and 3 bases respectively, with 8 bases between them. Germline V gives CDR1 LGHNT, CDR2 FRNRAP. In DNA, the CDR3 is TGTGCTAGTGGTACCAACAACTACGAGCAGTACTTC. Translating gives CASGTNNYEQYF.

The CDR3 protein is CASSIAGVVNEQFF. CDR3 coding DNA: TGTGCCAGTAGTATAGCGGGGGTAGTCAATGAGCAGTTCTTC. This chain joins TRBV19 and TRBJ2-1; maybe TRBD2 (6 bases). CDR3 length equals 14 residues. The V gene lost 1 base and the J gene lost 6 bases, with 10 bases spanning the gap. Germline V CDR1 and CDR2: LNHDA, SQIVND (reference sequence).

The chain combines TRBV28 with TRBJ1-1; D remains ambiguous. Trimming left V 6 bases short and J 4 bases short, with 15 bases between. The V gene's germline CDR1 is MDHEN and CDR2 SYDVKM. This CDR3 spans 14 amino acids. In DNA form, the CDR3 reads TGTGCCAGCAGGGACTTAAGGAAGAGCACTGAAGCTTTCTTT. Translating gives CASRDLRKSTEAFF.

This sequence joins TRBV29-1 and TRBJ1-1; no reliable D call. The length of the CDR3 is 15 residues. The germline V gene encodes CDR1 SQVTM and CDR2 ANQGSEA. V gave up 4 bases and J gave up 0 bases, with 15 bases separating them. CDR3 sequence reads: CSVGAGWAMNTEAFF. DNA for the CDR3: TGCAGCGTTGGGGCAGGATGGGCTATGAACACTGAAGCTTTCTTT.

Only one count was recorded for this clone. In DNA form, the CDR3 reads TGTGCCAGCAGTTTATCGACAGACTATGGCTACACCTTC. Translated, it gives CASSLSTDYGYTF. The V gene is TRBV28, the J gene TRBJ1-2; possibly TRBD1 for D (5 bases). With 1 base removed from V and 3 bases from J, the gap between germline ends came to 6 bases. Per germline, CDR1 MDHEN and CDR2 SYDVKM. The CDR3 consists of 13 residues.

J is TRBJ2-3 and V is TRBV9; maybe TRBD1 (5 bases). There are 15 residues in the CDR3. The V end lost 4 bases, the J end lost 2 bases, and 14 bases lay between the germline ends. In germline, CDR1 is SGDLS, CDR2 YYNGEE. CDR3 region: CASSIRQFNTDTQYF. CDR3 nucleotides: TGTGCCAGCAGCATCAGACAGTTTAACACAGATACGCAGTATTTT.

The sample holds one count of this clone. The chain uses TRBV7-2 and TRBJ2-3, with 7 bases that match TRBD2. Germline-derived CDR1 and CDR2 are SGHTA and FQGNSA. V trimming: 5 bases; J trimming: 1 base; junction bases outside the gene matches: 9. The CDR3 extends over 16 amino acids. CDR3 sequence: CASSLTSSARTDTQYF. The CDR3 nucleotides read TGTGCCAGCAGCCTGACTAGCAGCGCCCGCACAGATACGCAGTATTTT.

The J gene is TRBJ2-1, the V gene TRBV7-3; 12 positions match TRBD2. The CDR3 contains 19 residues. The germline V gene encodes CDR1 SGHTA and CDR2 FQGTGA. Losses at the gene ends were 3 bases for V and 8 bases for J; bases not matched to a gene: 17. The CDR3 protein is CASSFPEGGTSGRFDEQFF. CDR3 nucleotides: TGTGCCAGCAGCTTTCCCGAAGGGGGTACTAGCGGGAGGTTCGATGAGCAGTTCTTC.

V and J are TRBV5-1 and TRBJ2-7, with 8 bases identical to TRBD1. The CDR3 is 12 residues long. Germline assignment: CDR1 SGHRS and CDR2 YFSETQ. Unmatched junction bases numbered 10, after V lost 6 bases and J lost 11 bases. The CDR3 sequence: CASKGTGLQEYF. CDR3 sequence (DNA): TGCGCCAGCAAAGGGACAGGCTTACAGGAGTACTTC.

CDR3 protein: CASSLAPETIDYTF. CDR3 sequence (DNA): TGCGCCAGCAGCTTGGCCCCTGAAACTATAGACTACACCTTC. The rearrangement uses TRBV5-1 and TRBJ1-2; D uncertain. Trimming left V 0 bases short and J 10 bases short, with 16 bases between. This CDR3 comprises 14 residues. Looked up from germline, CDR1 is SGHRS and CDR2 is YFSETQ.

A single count supports this clone. The V gene is TRBV19, the J gene TRBJ1-5; 7 bases align to TRBD1. Trimming removed 5 bases from V and 6 bases from J; junction bases left unmatched: 10. This CDR3 comprises 15 residues. Germline CDR1 is LNHDA and CDR2 is SQIVND (reference sequence). CDR3 amino acids: CASSPNHRGSQPQHF. The DNA of the CDR3 is TGTGCCAGTAGTCCTAACCACAGGGGAAGTCAGCCCCAGCATTTT.

The chain is built from TRBV18 and TRBJ2-5; 7 bases are shared with TRBD2. The CDR3 spans 12 residues. Germline CDR1 is KGHSH and CDR2 is LQKENI. Trimming took 4 bases from V and 4 from J; bases not matched to a gene: 0. The CDR3 DNA reads TGTGCCAGCTCACGGGGGGGAGAGACCCAGTACTTC. Amino acid sequence: CASSRGGETQYF.

V gene TRBV5-4 combines with J gene TRBJ1-2; maybe TRBD1 (6 bases). The germline V and J ends were trimmed by 4 bases and 8 bases, with 18 bases remaining between them. The CDR3 has 14 residues. Germline assignment: CDR1 SGHNT and CDR2 YYREEE (reference sequence). CDR3 protein: CASSTGGGRSGYTF. CDR3 nucleotides: TGTGCCAGCAGCACTGGGGGGGGGCGTAGCGGCTACACCTTC.

This clone was observed a single time. The V and J genes are TRBV6-1 and TRBJ2-7; the match to TRBD1 covers 7 bases. The germline CDR1 and CDR2 sequences are MNHNS and SASEGT. The CDR3 loop spans 14 amino acids. The V gene end was trimmed by 0 bases and the J gene end by 3 bases; junction bases not matched to a gene: 2. CDR3 bases: TGTGCCAGCAGTGAAGCAGGGGGCAACTACGAGCAGTACTTC. The encoded protein is CASSEAGGNYEQYF.

This chain joins TRBV6-2 or TRBV6-3 and TRBJ1-6; tentatively, D is TRBD1 (6 bases). This CDR3 region has 16 residues. Trimming took off 3 bases at V and 3 bases at J, with 12 bases between the two ends. CDR1 MNHEY and CDR2 SVGEGT come from the germline V gene. The CDR3 coding sequence is TGTGCCAGCAGTTATCCACAGGGCTTCTATAATTCACCCCTCCACTTT. Translated, it gives CASSYPQGFYNSPLHF.

In this sample, this clone turned up once. The V and J genes are TRBV7-9 and TRBJ1-5; TRBD1 might be the D (6 bases). Germline V gives CDR1 SEHNR, CDR2 FQNEAQ (reference sequence). Trimming removed 0 bases from V and 4 bases from J, with 13 bases in between. The CDR3 is made up of 16 amino acids. The CDR3 DNA is TGTGCCAGCAGCTTAGCAACAGGGAGAGGGAATCAGCCCCAGCATTTT. This translates into CASSLATGRGNQPQHF.

The V call is TRBV11-3, the J call TRBJ2-7; perhaps TRBD2 as D (5 bases). The germline gives CDR1 SGHNT, CDR2 YENEEA. Trimming took 5 bases from V and 2 from J, leaving 13 bases between them. CDR3 length: 14 amino acids. The CDR3 protein is CASSPRAGAYEQYF. CDR3 bases: TGTGCCAGCAGCCCGCGGGCCGGAGCCTACGAGCAGTACTTC.

The chain employs TRBV10-3 and TRBJ2-1, with 8 bases identical to TRBD2. Germline CDR1 reads ENHRY; CDR2 reads SYGVKD. The V and J ends lost 4 bases and 3 bases, in that order; junction bases with no gene match: 8. The CDR3 has 16 residues. The CDR3 loop reads CAISGRRAGDYNEQFF. The CDR3 nucleotides are TGTGCCATCAGTGGGAGACGAGCGGGGGACTACAATGAGCAGTTCTTC.

The chain is built from TRBV28 and TRBJ2-2, with a tentative D call TRBD1 (5 bases). Germline V lookup: CDR1 MDHEN, CDR2 SYDVKM. V was clipped by 5 bases and J by 5 bases, with 9 bases between them. This CDR3 spans 13 amino acids. The CDR3 sequence is CASSGRGTGELFF. For the CDR3, the DNA is TGTGCCAGCAGTGGAAGGGGAACCGGGGAGCTGTTTTTT.

The chain couples TRBV7-9 to TRBJ1-6; TRBD1 aligns across 10 bases. Trimming removed 10 bases from V and 8 bases from J; junction bases left unmatched: 2. Looked up from germline, CDR1 is SEHNR and CDR2 is FQNEAQ (reference sequence). This CDR3 has 12 residues. CDR3 DNA: TGTGCCACCGGACAGGGGGATTCACCCCTCCACTTT. This gives the protein CATGQGDSPLHF.

The chain uses TRBV10-3 and TRBJ1-2, with TRBD1 identical over 10 bases. This CDR3 is 15 amino acids long. Germline V gives CDR1 ENHRY, CDR2 SYGVKD. The V and J ends lost 4 bases and 2 bases, in that order; junction bases with no gene match: 4. DNA for the CDR3: TGTGCCATCAGTGCGGACAGGGGGTTGAACTATGGCTACACCTTC. This translates into CAISADRGLNYGYTF.

The chain combines TRBV12-5 with TRBJ1-1, with D maybe TRBD1 (6 bases). This CDR3 comprises 15 residues. Germline CDR1 LGHNT, CDR2 FRNRAP. The V and J ends lost 1 base and 5 bases respectively, with 14 bases between them. CDR3 DNA sequence: TGTGCTAGTGGTTTGGGACTACAGGGACGAACTGAAGCTTTCTTT. This gives the protein CASGLGLQGRTEAFF. Together with reference TRBV12-5 and TRBJ1-1, the CDR3 gives the full variable domain: DARVTQTPRHKVTEMGQEVTMRCQPILGHNTVFWYRQTMMQGLELLAYFRNRAPLDDSGMPKDRFSAEMPDATLATLKIQPSEPRDSAVYFCASGLGLQGRTEAFFGQGTRLTVV.

The chain recombines TRBV6-5 with TRBJ1-6; possibly TRBD1 for D (6 bases). Trimming shortened V by 7 bases and J by 7 bases, and 14 bases separated the two germline ends. CDR1 and CDR2 (germline): MNHEY, SVGAGI. CDR3 length equals 14 residues. In nucleotides, the CDR3 is TGTGCCAGCACCCGGGACACGGGAAATTCACCCCTCCACTTT. It is translated as CASTRDTGNSPLHF.

The chain recombines TRBV10-3 with TRBJ1-1, with a tentative D call TRBD1 (6 bases). Trimming took 8 bases from V and 4 from J, leaving 11 bases between them. CDR3 size: 12 residues. Germline lookup yields CDR1 ENHRY and CDR2 SYGVKD. CDR3 bases: TGTGCCATCGCAGAAGGGGGCACTGAAGCTTTCTTT. Amino acid sequence: CAIAEGGTEAFF.

This chain links TRBV5-1 with TRBJ2-5, with 7 bases matching TRBD2. This CDR3 contains 12 residues. Germline CDR1 SGHRS, CDR2 YFSETQ. Trimming removed 3 bases from V and 5 bases from J; junction bases left unmatched: 1. The CDR3, as DNA: TGCGCCAGCAGCTACGGGAGGGAGACCCAGTACTTC. This codes for CASSYGRETQYF.

The chain couples TRBV27 to TRBJ2-1, with TRBD1 identical over 10 bases. CDR3 length: 17 residues. With V trimmed by 1 base and J by 5 bases, 8 bases remained unmatched. The germline V gene has CDR1 MNHEY and CDR2 SMNVEV (reference sequence). CDR3 sequence reads: CASSLYPGQGGHNEQFF. The CDR3, as DNA: TGTGCCAGCAGTTTATACCCCGGACAGGGGGGGCACAATGAGCAGTTCTTC.

The gene calls are TRBV11-2 and TRBJ1-6, with 9 bases fitting TRBD1. CDR3 size: 14 residues. V shed 4 bases, J shed 9 bases, and the junction held 4 bases outside the gene matches. Per the germline V gene, CDR1 is SGHAT and CDR2 is FQNNGV. CDR3 nucleotide sequence: TGTGCCAGCAGCTACAGGGGGCAAGGTTCACCCCTCCACTTT. Amino acids: CASSYRGQGSPLHF.